The clone carrying this TCR beta chain was counted a few times. This CDR3 has 13 amino acids. Germline lookup yields CDR1 LNHDA and CDR2 SQIVND (reference sequence). Trimming cost V 1 base and J 4 bases, with 5 bases left between them. TCRdb passed the RT-PCR reads through MiXCR, listing each CDR3 protein once. Here the sample spans approximately 700,000 distinct CDR3 sequences, approximately 14% being singletons. The data originate from a study of response to subunit inactivated influenza vaccine. Here the sequenced sample was PBMCs from blood, taken 14 days before vaccination. The chain recombines TRBV19 with TRBJ2-1, with D unresolved. The clonotype originates from a man aged 50-59 years who received an inactivated influenza vaccine. Here the CDR3 DNA reads TGTGCCAGTAGTATAGGGCGGTACAATGAGCAGTTCTTC. As protein: CASSIGRYNEQFF.